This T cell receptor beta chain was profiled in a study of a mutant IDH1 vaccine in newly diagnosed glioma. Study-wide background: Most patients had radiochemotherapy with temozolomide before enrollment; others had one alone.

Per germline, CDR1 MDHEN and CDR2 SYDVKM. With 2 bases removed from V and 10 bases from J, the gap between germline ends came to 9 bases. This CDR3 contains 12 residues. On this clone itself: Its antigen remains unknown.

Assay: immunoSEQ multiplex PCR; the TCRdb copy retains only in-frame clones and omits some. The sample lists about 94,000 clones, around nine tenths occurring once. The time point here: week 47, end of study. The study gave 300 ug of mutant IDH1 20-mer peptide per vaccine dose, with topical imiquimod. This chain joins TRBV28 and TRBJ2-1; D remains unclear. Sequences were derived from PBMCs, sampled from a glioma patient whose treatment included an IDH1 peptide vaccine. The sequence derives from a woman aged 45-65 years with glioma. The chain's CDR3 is CASSLTSREQFF. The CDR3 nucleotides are TGTGCCAGCAGTTTAACGTCCAGGGAGCAGTTCTTC.